Presented here are 18 T cell receptor beta chains from one specimen sequenced in a study of beta chain features in type 1 diabetes. Findings and limits, study-wide: People with Type 1 diabetes carried modestly yet significantly shorter TCRB CDR3s in all four CD4+ subsets.

Reverse transcription of all isolated RNA meant that expressed TCRB transcripts were sequenced. Data came from immunoSEQ multiplex PCR; TCRdb stores just in-frame clones and leaves some out. This table holds around 140,000 clones, around 8.8% found once. Their recognized antigens are unknown. The specimen was central memory CD4+ T cells from blood. All receptors derive from a man aged 25-45 years with type 1 diabetes.

This clone has just a few counts. This chain uses TRBV19 with TRBJ2-2; 7 nucleotides match TRBD2. The V and J ends lost 7 bases and 4 bases, in that order; junction bases with no gene match: 6. Germline V CDR1 and CDR2: LNHDA, SQIVND (reference sequence). The CDR3 runs to 14 residues. As DNA, the CDR3 is TGTGCCAGTACTCCGCCGGGGGGCACCGGGGAGCTGTTTTTT. This encodes CASTPPGGTGELFF.

This clone was seen only a few times. The chain combines TRBV2 with TRBJ2-1, with 9 bases aligning to TRBD2. Trimming removed 7 bases from V and 6 bases from J; junction bases left unmatched: 10. The CDR3 consists of 15 residues. Germline CDR1 reads SNHLY; CDR2 reads FYNNEI. CDR3 in DNA: TGTGCCAGCATTCAAATTGGCGGGGGGGCCAATGAGCAGTTCTTC. It codes for CASIQIGGGANEQFF.

Regarding this clone: One end of the junction is discordant with germline, which a read error may explain. This chain joins TRBV28 and TRBJ2-2; D not resolved. The CDR3 totals 13 residues. Germline V lookup: CDR1 MDHEN, CDR2 SYDVKM. CDR3 protein: CATSSRNTGELFF. DNA for the CDR3: TGTGCCACCAGTTCGAGGAACACCGGGGAGCTGTTTTTT.

This clone was counted a single time. The chain has TRBV28 and TRBJ2-7, with TRBD1 identical over 10 bases. V was clipped by 4 bases and J by 6 bases; unmatched bases: 9. Germline V gives CDR1 MDHEN, CDR2 SYDVKM. This CDR3 region has 15 residues. CDR3 nucleotide sequence: TGTGCCAGCAGTTACGCCTGGACAGGGGGAGGCGAGCAGTACTTC. This gives the protein CASSYAWTGGGEQYF. The entire variable domain, with the rest obtained from reference TRBV28 and TRBJ2-7, is as follows: DVKVTQSSRYLVKRTGEKVFLECVQDMDHENMFWYRQDPGLGLRLIYFSYDVKMKEKGDIPEGYSVSREKKERFSLILESASTNQTSMYLCASSYAWTGGGEQYFGPGTRLTVT.

The V gene is TRBV4-1, the J gene TRBJ2-2; 8 nucleotides match TRBD2. The CDR3 has 14 amino acids. The germline gives CDR1 MGHRA, CDR2 YSYEKL. J gave up 7 bases and V 2 bases, and 3 bases lay outside the gene matches. The CDR3, as DNA: TGCGCCAGCAGCCAATCGGGGGGGGTCGGGGAGCTGTTTTTT. Encoded protein: CASSQSGGVGELFF.

The chain carries TRBV28 and TRBJ2-7; 7 bases map to TRBD1. With V trimmed by 7 bases and J by 5 bases, 5 bases remained unmatched. CDR3 size: 12 residues. Looked up from germline, CDR1 is MDHEN and CDR2 is SYDVKM. Written as DNA, the CDR3 is TGTGCCAGCACGACAGGGTCTGACGAGCAGTACTTC. Translating it yields CASTTGSDEQYF.

This clone has just a few counts. This CDR3 is also generated by other DNA sequences in the sample. The chain carries TRBV7-2 and TRBJ1-1, with TRBD1 as a possible D gene (5 bases). The V gene's germline CDR1 is SGHTA and CDR2 FQGNSA. CDR3 length: 14 amino acids. The V and J ends lost 0 bases and 5 bases respectively, with 10 bases between them. Written as DNA, the CDR3 is TGTGCCAGCAGCTTAGCCAGGGCAGGAACTGAAGCTTTCTTT. It codes for CASSLARAGTEAFF.

In this sample, this clone turned up a few times. The genes are TRBV29-1 and TRBJ1-1; 8 bases map to TRBD1. V shed 7 bases and J 5 bases; nucleotides not matched to a gene: 6. This CDR3 is 12 amino acids long. Germline assignment: CDR1 SQVTM and CDR2 ANQGSEA. CDR3: CSGGQGGTEAFF. The CDR3 DNA reads as TGCAGCGGCGGACAGGGTGGAACTGAAGCTTTCTTT.

The rearrangement uses TRBV7-2 and TRBJ1-5; TRBD1 is a possible D gene (5 bases). The CDR3 consists of 12 residues. Between the trimmed V and J ends, which lost 3 bases and 7 bases, there was a span of 7 bases. CDR1 and CDR2 (germline): SGHTA, FQGNSA. The CDR3 loop reads CASSLGGQPQHF. The DNA for the CDR3 is TGTGCCAGCAGCTTGGGGGGACAGCCCCAGCATTTT.

The chain links TRBV28 to TRBJ1-5; possibly TRBD1 for D (6 bases). The CDR3 is made up of 14 amino acids. CDR1 is MDHEN, CDR2 SYDVKM, per germline. The ends were cut back, 2 bases at V and 6 bases at J, with 11 bases in the middle. In DNA form, the CDR3 reads TGTGCCAGCAGTTTAGCCACAGGGCGTCAGCCCCAGCATTTT. It yields the protein CASSLATGRQPQHF. Combining the CDR3 with reference TRBV28 and TRBJ1-5 gives the whole variable domain DVKVTQSSRYLVKRTGEKVFLECVQDMDHENMFWYRQDPGLGLRLIYFSYDVKMKEKGDIPEGYSVSREKKERFSLILESASTNQTSMYLCASSLATGRQPQHFGDGTRLSIL.

A few counts support this clone. This CDR3 is CASSLAPGQLSYEQYF. In DNA form, the CDR3 reads TGCGCCAGCAGCTTGGCCCCGGGACAGCTCTCCTACGAGCAGTACTTC. V gene TRBV5-1 combines with J gene TRBJ2-7; 7 nucleotides align to TRBD1. This CDR3 has 16 residues. With 0 bases clipped from V and 0 bases from J, the junction kept 6 bases outside the gene matches. Germline lookup yields CDR1 SGHRS and CDR2 YFSETQ.

This clone showed up just a few times. The chain uses TRBV28 and TRBJ1-5, with 7 bases aligning to TRBD1. Losses at the gene ends were 1 base for V and 7 bases for J; bases not matched to a gene: 7. This CDR3 contains 15 residues. Germline CDR1 is MDHEN and CDR2 is SYDVKM. The CDR3: CASSLFQDRRQPQHF. CDR3 nucleotide sequence: TGTGCCAGCAGTTTATTCCAGGACAGGCGCCAGCCCCAGCATTTT.

This chain connects TRBV9 to TRBJ2-2, with 8 bases fitting TRBD1. Looked up from germline, CDR1 is SGDLS and CDR2 is YYNGEE. V was clipped by 5 bases and J by 5 bases; unmatched bases: 2. The CDR3 extends over 13 amino acids. This CDR3 reads CASSTGGTGELFF. The CDR3 coding sequence is TGTGCCAGCAGTACAGGGGGGACCGGGGAGCTGTTTTTT. The full variable domain, in which reference TRBV9 and TRBJ2-2 provide the parts outside the CDR3, is DSGVTQTPKHLITATGQRVTLRCSPRSGDLSVYWYQQSLDQGLQFLIQYYNGEERAKGNILERFSAQQFPDLHSELNLSSLELGDSALYFCASSTGGTGELFFGEGSRLTVL.

The CDR3 protein is CSAPARETQYF. In nucleotides, the CDR3 is TGCAGTGCCCCAGCGCGAGAGACCCAGTACTTC. V usage is TRBV20-1 and J usage is TRBJ2-5, with D uncertain. Germline lookup yields CDR1 DFQATT and CDR2 SNEGSKA (reference sequence). Trimming left V 6 bases short and J 4 bases short, with 9 bases between. The CDR3 spans 11 residues.

The V and J genes are TRBV7-2 and TRBJ1-3; D call uncertain. The CDR3 is 17 amino acids. Germline loops: CDR1 SGHTA, CDR2 FQGNSA. Trimming took off 4 bases at V and 7 bases at J, with 23 bases between the two ends. The CDR3 DNA reads as TGTGCCAGCAGCTCGGAGGCACAAGACCCCGGCGGGAACACCATATATTTT. Encoded protein: CASSSEAQDPGGNTIYF.

This sequence joins TRBV5-1 and TRBJ2-7, with TRBD2 matching over 7 bases. From germline, CDR1 is SGHRS and CDR2 YFSETQ. The CDR3 is 14 residues long. The V segment lost 0 bases and the J segment 5 bases; nucleotides outside the gene matches: 5. The CDR3: CASSLGQGGDEQYF. The DNA of the CDR3 is TGCGCCAGCAGCTTGGGGCAGGGAGGGGACGAGCAGTACTTC.

This clone showed up just a few times. At one end, the junction sequence differs from germline, possibly due to a read error. V and J are TRBV6-6 and TRBJ1-5, with 7 bases fitting TRBD1. CDR3 size: 15 residues. The germline V gene encodes CDR1 MNHNY and CDR2 SVGAGI (reference sequence). This CDR3 reads CASSDSGQSYQPQHF. The DNA of the CDR3 is TGTGCCAGCAGTGACTCGGGACAGTCCTATCAGCCCCAGCATTTT.

V gene TRBV9 combines with J gene TRBJ2-5, with TRBD2 matching 9 bases. The CDR3 is 15 amino acids. The V gene end was trimmed by 4 bases and the J gene end by 6 bases; junction bases not matched to a gene: 10. From germline, CDR1 is SGDLS and CDR2 YYNGEE. The CDR3 DNA reads TGTGCCAGCAGCCTACTGGCGGGGGGGCCACAGACCCAGTACTTC. The encoded protein is CASSLLAGGPQTQYF.